The present TCR beta chain was sequenced within a study of blood T cell repertoires in COVID-19. Across the study: T cells, B-cell-depleted T cells, or PBMCs supplied cDNA or gDNA.

The CDR3 is made up of 15 amino acids. V was clipped by 2 bases and J by 3 bases; unmatched bases: 7. In germline, CDR1 is SGHTA, CDR2 FQGNSA. This clone was seen only a few times. Authors' data handling: Cell counts per sample came from amplifying reference gene primers. Data came from immunoSEQ multiplex PCR; TCRdb stores just in-frame clones and leaves some out. For V, J and clone size, that table is used; D and trimming come from the DNA. The sample gives about 220,000 clones, approximately 91% of which show up once; around 0.7% is in the top ten. The sequence was collected from a man aged 35-49 years with acute or convalescent COVID-19. The chain uses TRBV7-2 and TRBJ2-7, with TRBD1 matching 7 bases. Material for sequencing was peripheral blood. The CDR3 DNA reads as TGTGCCAGCAGCTTACCCCCGCAGGGGGTCTACGAGCAGTACTTC. This codes for CASSLPPQGVYEQYF. Drawing the rest from reference TRBV7-2 and TRBJ2-7, the complete variable domain is GAGVSQSPSNKVTEKGKDVELRCDPISGHTALYWYRQSLGQGLEFLIYFQGNSAPDKSGLPSDRFSAERTGGSVSTLTIQRTQQEDSAVYLCASSLPPQGVYEQYFGPGTRLTVT.